This T cell receptor beta chain was recorded in a study of beta chain features in type 1 diabetes. For the study at large: Regarding age, gender and cell yields, patients proved similar to healthy donors.

Averaging about 120 mL, one heparinised blood draw was given by each donor. Overall study results and limits: Shorter TCRB CDR3s, moderately but significantly so, were found in Type 1 diabetes patients in all four CD4+ subsets.

This clone was recorded a few times. Its antigen is not identified. The CDR3 extends over 12 amino acids. The germline gives CDR1 SEHNR, CDR2 FQNEAQ (reference sequence). The ends were cut back, 2 bases at V and 14 bases at J, with 15 bases in the middle. What was sequenced were expressed TCRB transcripts, since all of the isolated RNA had been reverse transcribed. Data came from immunoSEQ multiplex PCR; TCRdb stores just in-frame clones and leaves some out. Of approximately 270,000 clones listed, over 11% are singletons. This receptor was identified in a man aged 30-40 years with type 1 diabetes. V usage is TRBV7-9 and J usage is TRBJ1-2; unclear D gene. Sequenced input: naive CD4+ T cells from blood. In DNA form, the CDR3 reads TGTGCCAGCAGCTTACCTCCCCTAGGCGCAACCTTC. The encoded protein is CASSLPPLGATF.